The 29 T cell receptor beta chains presented below share a single source sample, sequenced in a study of blood T cell repertoires in COVID-19. Generated by immunoSEQ multiplex PCR, the TCRdb table keeps only in-frame clones and is missing some. The sample has approximately 190,000 clones; 84% are singletons. Source material: peripheral blood. These receptors all stem from a human donor in a cohort sampled during active COVID-19.

The chain is built from TRBV6-6 and TRBJ2-6; the D is unclear. Per the germline V gene, CDR1 is MNHNY and CDR2 is SVGAGI (reference sequence). Trimming cost V 6 bases and J 2 bases, with 11 bases left between them. The CDR3 runs 15 residues. CDR3 amino acids: CASRHVLAGANVLTF. The CDR3 DNA follows: TGTGCCAGCAGACACGTTTTGGCTGGGGCCAACGTCCTGACTTTC.

The chain combines TRBV6-6 with TRBJ1-3; possibly TRBD1 for D (5 bases). Trimming took 5 bases from V and 4 from J, leaving 15 bases between them. This CDR3 region has 15 residues. The germline V gene has CDR1 MNHNY and CDR2 SVGAGI (reference sequence). The CDR3 is CASSPHRQEGNTIYF. The CDR3 coding sequence is TGTGCCAGCAGTCCCCACAGGCAGGAGGGAAACACCATATATTTT.

The chain is built from TRBV11-2 and TRBJ1-1; the D gene is possibly TRBD1 (6 bases). V was trimmed by 4 bases and J by 0 bases, leaving 12 bases between them. The CDR3 extends over 15 amino acids. The germline CDR1 and CDR2 sequences are SGHAT and FQNNGV. The CDR3 region is CASSSRGGMNTEAFF. CDR3 coding DNA: TGTGCCAGCAGCTCTCGGGGGGGCATGAACACTGAAGCTTTCTTT.

The rearrangement uses TRBV5-6 and TRBJ2-3; 7 positions match TRBD2. CDR1 is SGHDT and CDR2 is YYEEEE in the germline V gene. The CDR3 length is 16 residues. Trimming at V came to 3 bases and at J to 5 bases, leaving 12 bases not matched to a gene. CDR3 sequence: CASSYRSGGSKDTQYF. CDR3 nucleotide sequence: TGTGCCAGCAGCTATCGCTCGGGCGGGAGTAAAGATACGCAGTATTTT.

The V gene is TRBV11-2, the J gene TRBJ2-5; D remains unclear. This CDR3 comprises 14 residues. Per the germline V gene, CDR1 is SGHAT and CDR2 is FQNNGV. Trimming cost V 2 bases and J 2 bases, with 9 bases left between them. DNA for the CDR3: TGTGCCAGCAGCTTATTTGGCCAACAAGAGACCCAGTACTTC. It encodes CASSLFGQQETQYF.

The chain employs TRBV19 and TRBJ2-4; possibly TRBD1 for D (5 bases). The V gene lost 4 bases and the J gene lost 7 bases, with 20 bases spanning the gap. The germline V gene has CDR1 LNHDA and CDR2 SQIVND (reference sequence). This CDR3 has 16 amino acids. The CDR3 reads CASSTRQIPYFNIQYF. In DNA form, the CDR3 reads TGTGCCAGTAGTACGAGACAGATCCCTTACTTTAACATTCAGTACTTC.

The genes are TRBV18 and TRBJ2-7, with 11 bases fitting TRBD1. This CDR3 comprises 15 residues. From germline, CDR1 is KGHSH and CDR2 LQKENI. Losses at the gene ends were 6 bases for V and 3 bases for J; bases not matched to a gene: 7. In nucleotides, the CDR3 is TGTGCCAGCTCCCCCGGGACAGGGGGTTTCTACGAGCAGTACTTC. It translates to CASSPGTGGFYEQYF.

The genes are TRBV28 and TRBJ2-5; 9 bases match TRBD2. The CDR3 length is 15 residues. Per germline, CDR1 MDHEN and CDR2 SYDVKM. J lost 5 bases, V lost 4 bases, and 8 bases had no gene match. This chain's CDR3 is CASSSQAGGGETQYF. CDR3 sequence (DNA): TGTGCCAGCAGTTCGCAAGCGGGAGGCGGGGAGACCCAGTACTTC.

This rearrangement joins TRBV27 to TRBJ2-2, with a possible D match to TRBD1 (6 bases). Per the germline V gene, CDR1 is MNHEY and CDR2 is SMNVEV (reference sequence). The CDR3 totals 14 residues. Trimming left V 3 bases short and J 7 bases short, with 12 bases between. The CDR3 reads CASSFIQGLGELFF. As DNA, the CDR3 is TGTGCCAGCAGTTTTATCCAGGGGCTCGGGGAGCTGTTTTTT.

This sequence joins TRBV6-5 and TRBJ2-7, with a tentative D call TRBD2 (6 bases). This CDR3 contains 14 residues. Deletions cut 5 bases from V and 3 bases from J, with 14 bases between. CDR1 MNHEY and CDR2 SVGAGI come from the germline V gene. CDR3 loop: CASSSGGTLYEQYF. DNA for the CDR3: TGTGCCAGCAGTAGCGGCGGGACCCTCTACGAGCAGTACTTC.

The CDR3: CASSQDGQGGNQPQHF. The CDR3 DNA sequence: TGCGCCAGCAGCCAAGATGGACAGGGTGGCAATCAGCCCCAGCATTTT. The chain combines TRBV4-1 with TRBJ1-5, with 8 bases matching TRBD1. CDR3 size: 16 residues. Germline CDR1 is MGHRA and CDR2 is YSYEKL. V trimming: 0 bases; J trimming: 2 bases; junction bases outside the gene matches: 3.

J is TRBJ2-2 and V is TRBV29-1, with TRBD2 as a possible D gene (6 bases). The V end was cut by 5 bases, the J end by 5 bases, with 15 bases between. Germline lookup yields CDR1 SQVTM and CDR2 ANQGSEA. The length of the CDR3 is 14 residues. DNA of the CDR3: TGCAGCGTTTTTATTGCGGGGCGGACCGGGGAGCTGTTTTTT. As protein: CSVFIAGRTGELFF.

The chain employs TRBV18 and TRBJ2-3, with 14 bases that match TRBD2. Germline loops: CDR1 KGHSH, CDR2 LQKENI. The CDR3 has 18 amino acids. The junction had 11 bases not matched to a gene; V was cut back by 3 bases and J by 6 bases. The CDR3 reads CASSPPGTSGSYGDTQYF. Written as DNA, the CDR3 is TGTGCCAGCTCACCCCCCGGGACTAGCGGGAGTTACGGGGATACGCAGTATTTT.

The rearrangement uses TRBV7-6 and TRBJ1-3, with D perhaps TRBD1 (5 bases). From germline, CDR1 is SGHVS and CDR2 FNYEAQ. V was pared by 3 bases and J by 0 bases, with 12 bases between. The CDR3 extends over 16 amino acids. CDR3 coding DNA: TGTGCCAGCAGCTTTGCTGACAGTTACTCTGGAAACACCATATATTTT. It codes for CASSFADSYSGNTIYF.

V and J are TRBV7-9 and TRBJ1-1; D is ambiguous. V dropped 5 bases and J dropped 7 bases, with 8 bases sitting between them. The CDR3 extends over 11 amino acids. CDR1 is SEHNR, CDR2 FQNEAQ, per germline (reference sequence). Written as DNA, the CDR3 is TGTGCCAGCAGCCACAACGTTGAAGCTTTCTTT. Translated: CASSHNVEAFF.

The V call is TRBV6-4, the J call TRBJ2-5; 11 nucleotides match TRBD2. This CDR3 comprises 14 residues. CDR1 is MRHNA and CDR2 is SNTAGT in the germline V gene. Trimming took 4 bases from V and 14 from J; bases not matched to a gene: 12. CDR3 sequence reads: CASSVGASSGRRYF. CDR3 in DNA: TGTGCCAGCAGTGTCGGCGCCTCTAGCGGGAGGAGATACTTC.

This clone was counted a single time. The J gene is TRBJ1-1, the V gene TRBV5-1; 8 positions agree with TRBD1. CDR3 length: 16 residues. The germline CDR1 and CDR2 sequences are SGHRS and YFSETQ. V was pared by 2 bases and J by 3 bases, with 9 bases of the junction left unmatched. The CDR3 sequence is CASSFYQGAVDTEAFF. The CDR3 region has the DNA TGCGCCAGCAGCTTTTATCAGGGGGCAGTGGACACTGAAGCTTTCTTT. Drawing the rest from reference TRBV5-1 and TRBJ1-1, the complete variable domain is KAGVTQTPRYLIKTRGQQVTLSCSPISGHRSVSWYQQTPGQGLQFLFEYFSETQRNKGNFPGRFSGRQFSNSRSEMNVSTLELGDSALYLCASSFYQGAVDTEAFFGQGTRLTVV.

The chain links TRBV3-1 (or the pseudogene TRBV3-2) to TRBJ2-2; the D gene is possibly TRBD1 (5 bases). CDR3 length equals 12 residues. The germline V gene has CDR1 LGHDT and CDR2 YNNKEL (reference sequence). For the CDR3, the DNA is TGTGTCGTCCAAAAGGGGATCGGGGAGCTGTTTTTT. Residues: CVVQKGIGELFF.

The chain employs TRBV5-1 and TRBJ2-7; possibly TRBD2 for D (6 bases). CDR3 size: 14 residues. Germline CDR1 SGHRS, CDR2 YFSETQ. Trimming removed 0 bases from V and 4 bases from J, with 11 bases in between. CDR3 bases: TGCGCCAGCAGCTTGGGGGGACTCGATTACGAGCAGTACTTC. Translating gives CASSLGGLDYEQYF.

The chain employs TRBV28 and TRBJ1-2, with 7 bases that match TRBD1. The CDR3 consists of 14 residues. CDR1 MDHEN and CDR2 SYDVKM come from the germline V gene. V was clipped by 4 bases and J by 4 bases; unmatched bases: 6. CDR3: CASSSGQLPYGYTF. For the CDR3, the DNA is TGTGCCAGCAGTTCGGGACAGCTCCCCTATGGCTACACCTTC.

The V gene is TRBV7-9, the J gene TRBJ1-1; D may be TRBD1 (5 bases). Trimming stripped 8 bases from V and 8 bases from J, with 9 bases between. The CDR3 sequence is 10 residues long. CDR1 SEHNR and CDR2 FQNEAQ come from the germline V gene (reference sequence). As DNA, the CDR3 is TGTGCCAGCGCGGGGCTCGAAGCTTTCTTT. It is translated as CASAGLEAFF.

The J gene is TRBJ1-1, the V gene TRBV6-5; no clear D gene. Germline-derived CDR1 and CDR2 are MNHEY and SVGAGI. The CDR3 is 16 residues long. V was trimmed by 4 bases and J by 2 bases, leaving 17 bases between them. The CDR3 DNA reads as TGTGCCAGCAGTTCCAACGCGGCTAACGGCAACACTGAAGCTTTCTTT. Amino acids: CASSSNAANGNTEAFF.

This clone was seen a handful of times. The gene calls are TRBV6-5 and TRBJ2-7, with D tentatively TRBD2 (6 bases). In germline, CDR1 is MNHEY, CDR2 SVGAGI. Trimming removed 4 bases at V and 6 bases at J, with 13 bases between. This CDR3 is built from 13 residues. For the CDR3, the DNA is TGTGCCAGCAGTTTCCCCATGGGGGGCGAGCAGTACTTC. The encoded protein is CASSFPMGGEQYF.

CDR3 DNA: TGTGCCAGCAGGAGGGCAGGGGGCACTGAAGCTTTCTTT. It encodes CASRRAGGTEAFF. The chain combines TRBV28 with TRBJ1-1; 7 nucleotides match TRBD1. There are 13 residues in the CDR3. V was clipped by 6 bases and J by 4 bases; unmatched bases: 5. Germline V gene lookup returns CDR1 MDHEN and CDR2 SYDVKM. Full variable domain (missing parts from reference TRBV28 and TRBJ1-1): DVKVTQSSRYLVKRTGEKVFLECVQDMDHENMFWYRQDPGLGLRLIYFSYDVKMKEKGDIPEGYSVSREKKERFSLILESASTNQTSMYLCASRRAGGTEAFFGQGTRLTVV.

V is TRBV24-1 and J is TRBJ2-2; D might be TRBD1 (5 bases). This CDR3 region has 15 residues. The germline CDR1 and CDR2 sequences are KGHDR and SFDVKD. Trimming removed 5 bases at V and 12 bases at J, with 21 bases between. CDR3 in amino acids: CATSVVILEQEKLFF. The CDR3 DNA reads TGTGCCACCAGTGTTGTCATTCTGGAACAGGAGAAGCTGTTTTTT.

The rearrangement links TRBV30 to TRBJ2-2; perhaps TRBD1 as D (5 bases). This CDR3 spans 13 amino acids. V shed 0 bases and J shed 8 bases, with 10 bases lying between them. The V gene's germline CDR1 is GTSNPN and CDR2 SVGIG (reference sequence). The CDR3 nucleotides are TGTGCCTGGAGTGTAACTGCAGGGGGGGAGCTGTTTTTT. Translated, it gives CAWSVTAGGELFF.

V usage is TRBV5-1 and J usage is TRBJ1-3; D may be TRBD1 (6 bases). The V and J ends lost 5 bases and 0 bases respectively, with 15 bases between them. From germline, CDR1 is SGHRS and CDR2 YFSETQ. The CDR3 has 16 residues. CDR3 nucleotide sequence: TGCGCCAGCAGTAACGGACAGAGCTTCTCTGGAAACACCATATATTTT. It specifies CASSNGQSFSGNTIYF.

The chain couples TRBV24-1 to TRBJ2-1; D uncertain. In germline, CDR1 is KGHDR, CDR2 SFDVKD. The germline V and J ends were trimmed by 1 base and 0 bases, with 12 bases remaining between them. This CDR3 contains 17 residues. In nucleotides, the CDR3 is TGTGCCACCAGTGATTTTTCCCTGGCAAGCTCCTACAATGAGCAGTTCTTC. Amino acids: CATSDFSLASSYNEQFF.

J is TRBJ1-2 and V is TRBV19; weak D call: TRBD1 (5 bases). This CDR3 contains 13 residues. Trimming left V 5 bases short and J 8 bases short, with 15 bases between. The germline V gene has CDR1 LNHDA and CDR2 SQIVND (reference sequence). The CDR3 nucleotides read TGTGCCAGTAGTTCCACGGACAAGAGGGGCTACACCTTC. Translated: CASSSTDKRGYTF.